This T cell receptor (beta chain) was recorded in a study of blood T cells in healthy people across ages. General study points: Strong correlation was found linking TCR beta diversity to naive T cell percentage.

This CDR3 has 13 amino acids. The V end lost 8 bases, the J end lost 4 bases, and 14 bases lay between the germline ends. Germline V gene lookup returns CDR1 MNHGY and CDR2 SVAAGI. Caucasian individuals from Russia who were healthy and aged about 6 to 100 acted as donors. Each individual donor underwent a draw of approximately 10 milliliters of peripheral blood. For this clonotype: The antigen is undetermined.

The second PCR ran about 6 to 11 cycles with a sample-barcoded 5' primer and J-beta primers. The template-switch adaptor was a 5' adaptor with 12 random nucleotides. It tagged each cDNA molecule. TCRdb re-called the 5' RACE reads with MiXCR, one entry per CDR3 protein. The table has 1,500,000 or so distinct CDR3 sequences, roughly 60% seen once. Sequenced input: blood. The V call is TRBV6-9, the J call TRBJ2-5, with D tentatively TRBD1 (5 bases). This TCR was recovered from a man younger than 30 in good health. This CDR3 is CASQHGASETQYF. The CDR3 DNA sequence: TGTGCCAGCCAACATGGGGCTTCAGAGACCCAGTACTTC.